This T cell receptor beta chain was captured by sequencing in a study of T cells in Graves' hyperthyroidism and ophthalmopathy. The study, taken as a whole, reports: The blood repertoire included most of the expanded thyroid clonotypes above 0.001. A 13 V-J model separated ophthalmopathy from stable hyperthyroidism.

The cohort's ophthalmopathy patients, a group with duration under 3 months, had a Clinical Activity Score of at least 3 and a NOSPECS grade of at least 4. On this clonotype: Its antigen remains unidentified.

Template material for amplifying TCR beta CDR3 regions consisted of RNA transcripts. The TCR CDR3 was amplified in a first-round RT-PCR using the HTBI primer set. One entry per CDR3 protein results from TCRdb running MiXCR on the multiplex PCR reads. The sample lists over 400,000 distinct CDR3 sequences; around a fifth were seen once. This TCR came from a woman in her sixties or seventies with Graves' ophthalmopathy. Sequencing was done on a sample of blood.

CDR3 residues: CAWTSGRGEQYF. Written as DNA, the CDR3 is TGTGCCTGGACTAGCGGGAGGGGCGAGCAGTACTTC. The V call is TRBV30, the J call TRBJ2-7, with 12 bases aligning to TRBD2. The trim removed 4 bases at V and 6 bases at J, leaving 1 base unmatched. The V gene's germline CDR1 is GTSNPN and CDR2 SVGIG (reference sequence). There are 12 residues in the CDR3.